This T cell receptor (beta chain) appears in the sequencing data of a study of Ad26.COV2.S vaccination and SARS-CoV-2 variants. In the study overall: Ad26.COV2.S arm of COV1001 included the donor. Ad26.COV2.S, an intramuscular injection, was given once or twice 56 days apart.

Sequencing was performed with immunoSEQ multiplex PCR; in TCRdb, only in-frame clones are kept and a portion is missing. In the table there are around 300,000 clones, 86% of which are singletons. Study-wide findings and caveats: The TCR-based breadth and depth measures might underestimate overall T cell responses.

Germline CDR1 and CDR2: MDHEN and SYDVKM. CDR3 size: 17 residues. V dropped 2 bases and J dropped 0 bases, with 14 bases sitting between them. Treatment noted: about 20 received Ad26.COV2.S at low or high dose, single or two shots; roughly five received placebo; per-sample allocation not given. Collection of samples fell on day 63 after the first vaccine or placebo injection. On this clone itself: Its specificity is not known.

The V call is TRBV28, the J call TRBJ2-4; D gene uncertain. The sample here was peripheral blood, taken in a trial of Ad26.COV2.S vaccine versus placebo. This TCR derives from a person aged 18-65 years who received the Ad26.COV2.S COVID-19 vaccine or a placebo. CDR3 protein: CASSLRALDPAKNIQYF. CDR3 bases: TGTGCCAGCAGTTTACGTGCCCTGGATCCAGCCAAAAACATTCAGTACTTC.